Below, one T cell receptor (beta chain) is given with its context. The data were obtained in a study of patients and donors after allogeneic stem cell transplantation. The CDR3 is made up of 14 amino acids. Trimming at V came to 3 bases and at J to 3 bases, leaving 5 bases not matched to a gene. Germline lookup yields CDR1 DFQATT and CDR2 SNEGSKA (reference sequence). TCRdb re-called the RT-PCR reads through MiXCR, storing one row per CDR3 protein. Of some 200,000 distinct CDR3 sequences listed, more than 35% are singletons. The sequence derives from a human donor who was either an allogeneic HSCT recipient or a stem cell or donor lymphocyte infusion donor (not recorded which). It is not recorded whose cells these are; they may come from a transplant donor. The sequenced sample was blood, either unsorted or a sorted T cell fraction (not recorded which). The chain couples TRBV20-1 to TRBJ2-3; 8 positions agree with TRBD2. As DNA, the CDR3 is TGCAGTGCTAGCGGGAGGGCCTTGACAGATACGCAGTATTTT. Protein sequence: CSASGRALTDTQYF.